The next 5 T cell receptor beta chains were all read from a single sample in a study of shared clonotypes between healthy human individuals. The repertoire was sequenced with immunoSEQ multiplex PCR; TCRdb's copy has only in-frame clones and lacks some. The sample yields about 380,000 clones, 90% to 97% seen once. Sequenced input: memory CD8+ T cells sorted from blood. Described subset: CD45RO+ cells pooled with CCR7-negative TemRA cells. All receptors derive from a man aged 30 to 45 in good health.

This clone was counted once. V is TRBV30 and J is TRBJ2-2, with a tentative D call TRBD2 (5 bases). Per the germline V gene, CDR1 is GTSNPN and CDR2 is SVGIG (reference sequence). This CDR3 is 15 amino acids long. V was pared by 0 bases and J by 7 bases, with 15 bases between. The CDR3 here is CAWSVGWRHHGELFF. The CDR3 bases are TGTGCCTGGAGTGTGGGTTGGAGGCATCACGGGGAGCTGTTTTTT.

The rearrangement joins TRBV4-1 to TRBJ2-1; the match to TRBD2 covers 16 bases. Germline CDR1 and CDR2: MGHRA and YSYEKL. The length of the CDR3 is 17 residues. J gave up 8 bases and V 3 bases, and 7 bases lay outside the gene matches. The CDR3 here is CASSHRPGTSGRDEQFF. The CDR3 coding sequence is TGCGCCAGCAGCCATCGCCCCGGGACTAGCGGGAGGGATGAGCAGTTCTTC.

The chain uses TRBV11-2 and TRBJ2-6; tentatively, D is TRBD1 or TRBD2 (5 bases each). CDR1 SGHAT and CDR2 FQNNGV come from the germline V gene. This CDR3 comprises 17 residues. V shed 6 bases and J shed 2 bases, with 17 bases lying between them. The CDR3 nucleotides are TGTGCCAGCAGTGCCGGGACGCACTCTACTGGGGCCAACGTCCTGACTTTC. This sequence encodes CASSAGTHSTGANVLTF. The full variable domain, its missing parts supplied by reference TRBV11-2 and TRBJ2-6, is EAGVAQSPRYKIIEKRQSVAFWCNPISGHATLYWYQQILGQGPKLLIQFQNNGVVDDSQLPKDRFSAERLKGVDSTLKIQPAKLEDSAVYLCASSAGTHSTGANVLTFGAGSRLTVL.

This chain joins TRBV2 and TRBJ1-3; D not certain. CDR1 and CDR2 from the germline V gene are SNHLY and FYNNEI. V gave up 6 bases and J gave up 0 bases, with 6 bases separating them. The CDR3 extends over 13 amino acids. CDR3 sequence reads: CASSEISGNTIYF. CDR3 bases: TGTGCCAGCAGCGAGATCTCTGGAAACACCATATATTTT.

CDR3 in amino acids: CASRKGCRTLAPKPEAFF. The DNA for the CDR3 is TGCGCCAGCAGGAAGGGTTGCAGGACATTAGCGCCCAAGCCTGAAGCTTTCTTT. The chain has TRBV10-1 and TRBJ1-1; the D gene is possibly TRBD1 (5 bases). CDR1 and CDR2 (germline): WNHNN, SYGVQD (reference sequence). V gave up 6 bases and J gave up 6 bases, with 29 bases separating them. The CDR3 runs 18 residues.